This T cell receptor (beta chain) was identified during a study of cytotoxic CD8 clonotypes in ibrutinib-treated CLL. Overall study: Partial responses totalled around 25 and complete responses 2; after median 68 months, about 15 remained remitted and about twelve progressed.

Genomic DNA in a quantity of about 2.1 micrograms was derived from cryopreserved PBMCs for TCR beta libraries. Notes on the study in general: Clonality increased with ibrutinib response but returned toward baseline at progression.

Note on this clone: Its antigen is unidentified.

CDR1 is ENHRY, CDR2 SYGVKD, per germline. The CDR3 has 12 amino acids. The V end was cut by 0 bases, the J end by 2 bases, with 2 bases between. This table comes from immunoSEQ multiplex PCR, and its TCRdb copy is limited to in-frame clones, with some not included. The profile shows around 27,000 clones, around 60% of them singletons. The chain employs TRBV10-3 and TRBJ2-7, with no clear D. The source material was PBMCs, sampled before ibrutinib treatment. The receptor's source is a human donor with chronic lymphocytic leukemia. In DNA, the CDR3 is TGTGCCATCAGTGAGTCAACCTACGAGCAGTACTTC. Translating gives CAISESTYEQYF.